What follows describes a single T cell receptor (beta chain). This record comes from a study of blood T cell repertoires in COVID-19. In the study overall: The United States, Italy and Spain supplied acute and convalescent COVID-19 samples.

Trimming removed 1 base from V and 5 bases from J; junction bases left unmatched: 4. This CDR3 has 14 amino acids. Germline CDR1 and CDR2: SGHRS and YFSETQ. Data came from immunoSEQ multiplex PCR; TCRdb stores just in-frame clones and leaves some out. In the table there are 250,000 to 300,000 clones, 91% of which are singletons. This chain links TRBV5-1 with TRBJ1-1; 8 positions match TRBD1. This receptor was obtained from a woman aged 25 to 45 with COVID-19, enrolled during active disease. Input material: peripheral blood. CDR3 sequence (DNA): TGCGCCAGCAGCTTGACCCAGGGGGCGACTGAAGCTTTCTTT. It translates to CASSLTQGATEAFF. Combining the CDR3 with reference TRBV5-1 and TRBJ1-1 gives the whole variable domain KAGVTQTPRYLIKTRGQQVTLSCSPISGHRSVSWYQQTPGQGLQFLFEYFSETQRNKGNFPGRFSGRQFSNSRSEMNVSTLELGDSALYLCASSLTQGATEAFFGQGTRLTVV.